This T cell receptor (beta chain) was recovered during a study of T cell changes during pregnancy in multiple sclerosis. Clones were read by immunoSEQ multiplex PCR, and TCRdb kept only the in-frame ones, dropping some. The sample holds 60,000 to 90,000 clones, about 93% seen once. This receptor was obtained from a female donor in good health, enrolled as a control in a pregnancy study. The sequencing here drew on peripheral blood, taken after pregnancy.

This chain's CDR3 is CASSRGRDRGLSGNTIYF. For the CDR3, the DNA is TGTGCCAGCAGCCGAGGCCGGGACAGGGGCCTCTCTGGAAACACCATATATTTT. The V and J genes are TRBV14 and TRBJ1-3; 10 bases match TRBD1. CDR3 size: 18 residues. Germline CDR1 is SGHDN and CDR2 is FVKESK. V shed 4 bases, J shed 0 bases, and the junction held 9 bases outside the gene matches.